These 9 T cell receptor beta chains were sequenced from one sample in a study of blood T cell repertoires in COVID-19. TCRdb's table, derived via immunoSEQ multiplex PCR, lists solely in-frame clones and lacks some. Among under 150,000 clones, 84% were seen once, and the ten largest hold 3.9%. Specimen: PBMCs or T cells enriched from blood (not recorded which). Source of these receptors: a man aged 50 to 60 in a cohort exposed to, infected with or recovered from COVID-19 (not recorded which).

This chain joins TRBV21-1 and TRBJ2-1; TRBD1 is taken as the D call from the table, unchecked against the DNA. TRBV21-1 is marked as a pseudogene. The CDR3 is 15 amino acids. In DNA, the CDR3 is TGTGCCAGCAGCAACCGGGACAGGGGTTACAATGAGCAGTTCTTC. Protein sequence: CASSNRDRGYNEQFF.

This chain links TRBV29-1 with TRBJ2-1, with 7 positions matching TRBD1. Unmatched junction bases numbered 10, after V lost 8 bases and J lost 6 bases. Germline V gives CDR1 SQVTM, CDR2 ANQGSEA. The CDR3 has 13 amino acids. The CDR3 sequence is CSSEGGAGNEQFF. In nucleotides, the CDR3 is TGCAGCTCGGAAGGGGGCGCGGGCAATGAGCAGTTCTTC.

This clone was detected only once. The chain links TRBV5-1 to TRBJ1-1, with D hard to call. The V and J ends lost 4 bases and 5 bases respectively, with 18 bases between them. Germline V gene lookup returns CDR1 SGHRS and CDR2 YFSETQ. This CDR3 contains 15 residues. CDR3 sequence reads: CASSPAGVGRTEAFF. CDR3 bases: TGCGCCAGCAGCCCGGCCGGGGTAGGAAGGACTGAAGCTTTCTTT.

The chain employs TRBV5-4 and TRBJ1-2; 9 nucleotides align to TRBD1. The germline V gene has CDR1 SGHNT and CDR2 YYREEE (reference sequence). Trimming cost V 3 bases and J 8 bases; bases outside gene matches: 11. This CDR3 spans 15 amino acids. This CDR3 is CASSSLWTGEDGYTF. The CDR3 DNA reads TGTGCCAGCAGCTCCCTTTGGACAGGGGAAGACGGCTACACCTTC.

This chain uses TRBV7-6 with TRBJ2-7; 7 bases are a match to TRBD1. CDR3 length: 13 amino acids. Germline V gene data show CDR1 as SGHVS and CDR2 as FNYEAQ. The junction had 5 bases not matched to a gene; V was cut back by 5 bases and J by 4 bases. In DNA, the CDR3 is TGTGCCAGCAGCCACCGGGGACAGTACGAGCAGTACTTC. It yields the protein CASSHRGQYEQYF.

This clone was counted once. The CDR3 nucleotides read TGTGCCAGCAGTTACTCGAGGGATTTCTATAATTCACCCCTCCACTTT. It is translated as CASSYSRDFYNSPLHF. V and J are TRBV6-5 and TRBJ1-6; D is uncertain. The CDR3 has 16 amino acids. V gave up 0 bases and J gave up 3 bases, with 9 bases separating them. Germline V gene data show CDR1 as MNHEY and CDR2 as SVGAGI.

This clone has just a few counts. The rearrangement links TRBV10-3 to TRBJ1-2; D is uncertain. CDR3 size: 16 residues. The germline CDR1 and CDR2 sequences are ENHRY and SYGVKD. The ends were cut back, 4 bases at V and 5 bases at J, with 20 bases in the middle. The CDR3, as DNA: TGTGCCATCAGTGGAACCCCGAGTGAGGGCTTTTATGGCTACACCTTC. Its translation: CAISGTPSEGFYGYTF.

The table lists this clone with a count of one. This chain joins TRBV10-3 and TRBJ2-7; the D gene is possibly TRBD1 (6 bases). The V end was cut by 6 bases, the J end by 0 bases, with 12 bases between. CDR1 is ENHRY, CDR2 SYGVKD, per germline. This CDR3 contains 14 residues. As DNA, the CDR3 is TGTGCCATCAGCCCCGGGACAATCTCCTACGAGCAGTACTTC. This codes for CAISPGTISYEQYF.

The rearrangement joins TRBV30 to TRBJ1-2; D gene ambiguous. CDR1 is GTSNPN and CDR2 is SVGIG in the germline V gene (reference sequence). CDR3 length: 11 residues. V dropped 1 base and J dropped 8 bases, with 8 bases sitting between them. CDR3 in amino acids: CAWSAHLGYTF. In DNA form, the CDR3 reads TGTGCCTGGAGTGCACATCTGGGCTACACCTTC.